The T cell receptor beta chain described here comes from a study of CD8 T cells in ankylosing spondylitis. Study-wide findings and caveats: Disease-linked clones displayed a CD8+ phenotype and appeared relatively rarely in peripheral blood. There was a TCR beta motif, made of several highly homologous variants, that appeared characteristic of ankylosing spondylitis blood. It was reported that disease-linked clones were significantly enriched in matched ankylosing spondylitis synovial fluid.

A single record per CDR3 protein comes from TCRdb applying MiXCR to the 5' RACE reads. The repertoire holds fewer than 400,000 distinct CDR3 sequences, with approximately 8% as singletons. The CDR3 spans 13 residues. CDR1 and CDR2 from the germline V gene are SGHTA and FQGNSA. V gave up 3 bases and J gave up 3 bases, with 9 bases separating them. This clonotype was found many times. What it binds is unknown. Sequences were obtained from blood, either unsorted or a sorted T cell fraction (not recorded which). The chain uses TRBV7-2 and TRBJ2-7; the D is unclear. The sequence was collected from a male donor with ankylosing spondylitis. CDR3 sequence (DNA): TGTGCCAGCAGCTTGACGTACAACTACGAGCAGTACTTC. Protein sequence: CASSLTYNYEQYF.